The entry below describes one T cell receptor (beta chain). The data stem from a study of cytomegalovirus exposure and HLA in healthy donors. Study-level information: As an earlier analysis found, roughly 170 million T cells yielded 117 million unique TCR beta sequences.

Amplification used 60 Vbeta primers and 13 Jbeta primers. TCRdb's copy holds only in-frame clones and misses some; the assay was immunoSEQ multiplex PCR. Here the sample table reports under 200,000 clones. Trimming removed 3 bases from V and 7 bases from J; junction bases left unmatched: 6. The CDR3 runs 14 residues. Germline CDR1 KGHSH, CDR2 LQKENI. This chain joins TRBV18 and TRBJ1-2; 9 nucleotides match TRBD1. This sequence originates from a man aged 30 to 39 in good health and CMV-seronegative. Sequencing was carried out using PBMCs. Written as DNA, the CDR3 is TGTGCCAGCTCACCGGGGACAGGGACGGGTGGCTACACCTTC. This sequence encodes CASSPGTGTGGYTF.